One and the same sample provided the 18 T cell receptor beta chains below, sequenced in a study of blood T cell repertoires in COVID-19. Repertoires were generated with immunoSEQ multiplex PCR, while TCRdb's copy carries only in-frame clones and drops some. The table includes fewer than 400,000 clones, under 90% detected once. The sample was peripheral blood. The receptors were sampled from a woman in her twenties or thirties with COVID-19, enrolled during active disease.

The chain joins TRBV11-3 to TRBJ2-1; weak D call: TRBD2 (5 bases). In germline, CDR1 is SGHNT, CDR2 YENEEA. Between the trimmed V and J ends, which lost 0 bases and 9 bases, there was a span of 6 bases. The CDR3 is 12 amino acids. The CDR3 loop reads CASSLETSEQFF. The CDR3 DNA follows: TGTGCCAGCAGCTTAGAAACTAGTGAGCAGTTCTTC.

This clone was seen just once. The chain links TRBV10-2 to TRBJ1-4; D gene uncertain. This CDR3 comprises 13 residues. Between the trimmed V and J ends, which lost 9 bases and 10 bases, there was a span of 18 bases. Germline V lookup: CDR1 WSHSY, CDR2 SAAADI. CDR3 in amino acids: CASSPADGGKLFF. CDR3 in DNA: TGCGCCAGTTCACCGGCCGATGGAGGAAAACTGTTTTTT.

The V and J genes are TRBV15 and TRBJ2-5, with TRBD2 matching over 8 bases. From germline, CDR1 is LNHNV and CDR2 YYDKDF (reference sequence). The V and J ends lost 0 bases and 2 bases, in that order; junction bases with no gene match: 11. The CDR3 is made up of 18 amino acids. In nucleotides, the CDR3 is TGTGCCACCAGCAGAGATATAGACATAGCGGGAACACAAGAGACCCAGTACTTC. Its protein is CATSRDIDIAGTQETQYF.

V usage is TRBV6-5 and J usage is TRBJ1-6; D is undetermined. This CDR3 contains 15 residues. V gave up 0 bases and J gave up 7 bases, with 10 bases separating them. Per the germline V gene, CDR1 is MNHEY and CDR2 is SVGAGI. CDR3 sequence: CASSYSPGGNSPLHF. For the CDR3, the DNA is TGTGCCAGCAGTTACTCTCCGGGTGGCAATTCACCCCTCCACTTT.

The chain employs TRBV25-1 and TRBJ1-1, with D possibly being TRBD1 (5 bases). The CDR3 consists of 13 residues. Between the trimmed V and J ends, which lost 3 bases and 4 bases, there was a span of 9 bases. The germline V gene has CDR1 MGHDK and CDR2 SYGVNS. The DNA for the CDR3 is TGTGCCAGCAGTGACCGGACAAGCACTGAAGCTTTCTTT. This sequence encodes CASSDRTSTEAFF.

The genes are TRBV3-1 (or the pseudogene TRBV3-2) and TRBJ1-2, with a possible D match to TRBD1 (6 bases). V was cut by 3 bases and J by 8 bases, with 19 bases left in between. Germline loops: CDR1 LGHDT, CDR2 YNNKEL (reference sequence). CDR3 length: 15 amino acids. CDR3 region: CASSQYAGTYGGYTF. The CDR3 DNA sequence: TGTGCCAGCAGCCAGTACGCCGGGACATACGGAGGCTACACCTTC.

The genes are TRBV19 and TRBJ2-7; 11 nucleotides match TRBD2. Germline CDR1 LNHDA, CDR2 SQIVND (reference sequence). The CDR3 totals 16 residues. Losses at the gene ends were 6 bases for V and 4 bases for J; bases not matched to a gene: 11. The CDR3 coding sequence is TGTGCCAGTAGCCCCACCCGACTAGCGGGGATATACGAGCAGTACTTC. This translates into CASSPTRLAGIYEQYF.

The chain couples TRBV6-6 to TRBJ2-1, with D tentatively TRBD2 (6 bases). Deletions cut 6 bases from V and 6 bases from J, with 18 bases between. CDR3 length: 15 residues. The V gene's germline CDR1 is MNHNY and CDR2 SVGAGI (reference sequence). CDR3 in DNA: TGTGCCAGCAGAAGCAGGCGGGATGATGGCAATGAGCAGTTCTTC. It codes for CASRSRRDDGNEQFF.

The J gene is TRBJ2-2, the V gene TRBV6-5, with D tentatively TRBD2 (6 bases). The CDR3 loop spans 13 amino acids. From germline, CDR1 is MNHEY and CDR2 SVGAGI. With 6 bases removed from V and 1 base from J, the gap between germline ends came to 6 bases. CDR3 nucleotide sequence: TGTGCCAGCAGGCGGGAGAACACCGGGGAGCTGTTTTTT. Translation: CASRRENTGELFF.

This clone was detected once. The gene calls are TRBV3-1 (or the pseudogene TRBV3-2) and TRBJ1-3; D may be TRBD1 (6 bases). The CDR3 consists of 19 residues. Trimming pared 1 base from V and 0 bases from J, leaving 19 bases between. Per germline, CDR1 LGHDT and CDR2 YNNKEL (reference sequence). The CDR3 sequence: CASSQVSQGVFFSGNTIYF. The CDR3 DNA reads TGTGCCAGCAGCCAAGTCTCACAGGGCGTTTTCTTCTCTGGAAACACCATATATTTT.

The CDR3 DNA reads TGTGCCAGCTCACCAGGACAGGATTCACCCCTCCACTTT. Its translation: CASSPGQDSPLHF. This sequence joins TRBV18 and TRBJ1-6, with 7 nucleotides matching TRBD1. Germline V gives CDR1 KGHSH, CDR2 LQKENI. The CDR3 length is 13 residues. The V gene end was trimmed by 2 bases and the J gene end by 8 bases; junction bases not matched to a gene: 0.

This sequence joins TRBV5-1 and TRBJ1-2; a weak D match, TRBD1 (5 bases). V was cut by 3 bases and J by 2 bases, with 14 bases left in between. The length of the CDR3 is 15 residues. Germline-derived CDR1 and CDR2 are SGHRS and YFSETQ. CDR3 in amino acids: CASSSIGGLNYGYTF. CDR3 DNA: TGCGCCAGCAGCTCAATCGGGGGTCTGAACTATGGCTACACCTTC.

The chain joins TRBV28 to TRBJ1-5, with 8 bases lining up with TRBD1. The CDR3 has 15 amino acids. Per the germline V gene, CDR1 is MDHEN and CDR2 is SYDVKM. Trimming cost V 6 bases and J 5 bases; bases outside gene matches: 9. CDR3 in amino acids: CASRVDRGGYQPQHF. CDR3 nucleotide sequence: TGTGCCAGCAGGGTCGACAGGGGAGGATATCAGCCCCAGCATTTT.

This clone showed up just once. J is TRBJ2-7 and V is TRBV7-2; TRBD1 might be the D (5 bases). The CDR3 is 15 residues long. Between the trimmed V and J ends, which lost 2 bases and 5 bases, there was a span of 16 bases. Germline V CDR1 and CDR2: SGHTA, FQGNSA. The CDR3 DNA is TGTGCCAGCAGCTTATCTTCCGGGCAGGGTAACGAGCAGTACTTC. Translation: CASSLSSGQGNEQYF.

V gene TRBV6-5 combines with J gene TRBJ1-4, with 8 bases fitting TRBD1. The V segment lost 6 bases and the J segment 7 bases; nucleotides outside the gene matches: 7. The CDR3 extends over 14 amino acids. Germline values: CDR1 MNHEY, CDR2 SVGAGI. CDR3 in DNA: TGTGCCAGCAGCCAGGACAGGGAAGGTGAAAAACTGTTTTTT. It encodes CASSQDREGEKLFF.

This chain joins TRBV6-5 and TRBJ2-5; 13 nucleotides line up with TRBD2. The length of the CDR3 is 14 residues. Germline V gives CDR1 MNHEY, CDR2 SVGAGI. Trimming at V came to 8 bases and at J to 3 bases, leaving 3 bases not matched to a gene. This chain's CDR3 is CASAGLAGEETQYF. CDR3 DNA: TGTGCCAGCGCCGGACTAGCGGGAGAAGAGACCCAGTACTTC.

The chain combines TRBV29-1 with TRBJ1-4, with TRBD1 matching over 7 bases. With 6 bases clipped from V and 7 bases from J, the junction kept 8 bases outside the gene matches. Germline assignment: CDR1 SQVTM and CDR2 ANQGSEA. CDR3 length: 13 amino acids. CDR3: CSVLDRDAEKLFF. The CDR3 DNA reads as TGCAGCGTCCTAGACAGGGACGCTGAAAAACTGTTTTTT. The whole variable domain, filled in from reference TRBV29-1 and TRBJ1-4, reads SAVISQKPSRDICQRGTSLTIQCQVDSQVTMMFWYRQQPGQSLTLIATANQGSEATYESGFVIDKFPISRPNLTFSTLTVSNMSPEDSSIYLCSVLDRDAEKLFFGSGTQLSVL.

This clone is a singleton in its sample. The CDR3 spells CASSRQLLNTEAFF. CDR3 in DNA: TGTGCCAGCAGTCGACAGCTATTGAACACTGAAGCTTTCTTT. The chain employs TRBV6-5 and TRBJ1-1, with D tentatively TRBD1 (5 bases). Trimming took 5 bases from V and 0 from J, leaving 10 bases between them. The germline V gene has CDR1 MNHEY and CDR2 SVGAGI. The CDR3 is 14 residues long.